The sequence of this T cell receptor beta chain was determined in a study of cytomegalovirus exposure and HLA in healthy donors. At the level of the study: HLA-typed donors were the source of tens of millions of unique TCRs, which an early data release held. General study findings and limits: Researchers reported from a later analysis that most CMV-associated TCR beta chains appeared HLA-restricted. The dataset shows that most TCR sequences were rare, while some public TCRs occurred in many donors.

Trimming took 1 base from V and 4 from J, leaving 16 bases between them. The CDR3 contains 17 residues. CDR1 and CDR2 (germline): SGHAT, FQNNGV. The primer mix had 60 Vbeta and 13 Jbeta primers. Measured with immunoSEQ multiplex PCR; TCRdb has only the in-frame clones, and not every one. The sample records around 94,000 clones, roughly 86% being singletons. As regards this clone: Its antigen is currently unknown.

Material for sequencing was PBMCs. The V and J genes are TRBV11-2 and TRBJ2-2; D ambiguous. The clonotype was recovered from a human donor in good health. Here the CDR3 reads CASSLGPLNTITGELFF. In nucleotides, the CDR3 is TGTGCCAGCAGCTTAGGTCCCCTGAATACAATCACCGGGGAGCTGTTTTTT.